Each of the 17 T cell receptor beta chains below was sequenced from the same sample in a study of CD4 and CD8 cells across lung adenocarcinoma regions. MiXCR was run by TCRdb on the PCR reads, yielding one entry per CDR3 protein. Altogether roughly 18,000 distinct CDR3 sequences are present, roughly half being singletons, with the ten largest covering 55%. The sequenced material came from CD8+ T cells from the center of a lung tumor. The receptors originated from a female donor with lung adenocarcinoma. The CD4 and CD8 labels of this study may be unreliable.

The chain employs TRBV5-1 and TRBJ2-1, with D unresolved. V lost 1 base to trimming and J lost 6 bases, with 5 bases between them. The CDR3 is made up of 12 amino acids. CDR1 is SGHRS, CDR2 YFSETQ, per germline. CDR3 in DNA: TGCGCCAGCAGCTTGACTGGCAATGAGCAGTTCTTC. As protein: CASSLTGNEQFF.

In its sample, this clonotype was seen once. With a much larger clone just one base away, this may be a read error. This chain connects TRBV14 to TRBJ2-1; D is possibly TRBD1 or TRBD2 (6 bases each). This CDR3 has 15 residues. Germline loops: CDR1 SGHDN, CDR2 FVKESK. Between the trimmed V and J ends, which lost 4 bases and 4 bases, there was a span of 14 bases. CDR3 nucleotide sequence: TGTGCCAGCAGCCCAGGGGCTAGCGAGTACAATGAGCAGTTCTTC. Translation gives CASSPGASEYNEQFF.

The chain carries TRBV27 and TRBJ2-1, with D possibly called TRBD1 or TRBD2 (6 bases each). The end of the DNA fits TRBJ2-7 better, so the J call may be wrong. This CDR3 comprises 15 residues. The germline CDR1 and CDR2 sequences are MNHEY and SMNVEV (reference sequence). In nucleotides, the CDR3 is TGTGCCAGCAGTCCCGGAGGGGGTCTCGGGTACGAGCAGTACTTC. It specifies CASSPGGGLGYEQYF.

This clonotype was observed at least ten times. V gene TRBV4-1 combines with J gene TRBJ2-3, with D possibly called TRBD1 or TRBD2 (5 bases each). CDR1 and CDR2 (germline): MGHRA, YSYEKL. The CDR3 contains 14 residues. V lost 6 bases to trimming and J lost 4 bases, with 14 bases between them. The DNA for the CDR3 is TGCGCCAGCAGAAACCTGAGGGGATCAGATACGCAGTATTTT. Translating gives CASRNLRGSDTQYF.

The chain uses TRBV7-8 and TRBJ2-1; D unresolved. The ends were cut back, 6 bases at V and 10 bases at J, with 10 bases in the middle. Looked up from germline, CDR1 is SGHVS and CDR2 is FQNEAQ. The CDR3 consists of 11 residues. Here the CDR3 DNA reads TGTGCCAGCAGTTTATTAGCAGAGCAGTTCTTC. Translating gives CASSLLAEQFF.

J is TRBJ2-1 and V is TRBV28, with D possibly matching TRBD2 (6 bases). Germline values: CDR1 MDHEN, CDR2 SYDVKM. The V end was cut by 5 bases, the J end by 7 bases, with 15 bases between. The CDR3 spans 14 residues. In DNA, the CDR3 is TGTGCCAGCAGTCCCGGAGGGTTTATTAATGAGCAGTTCTTC. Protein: CASSPGGFINEQFF.

The CDR3 DNA sequence: TGTGCCAGCAGCCGGGGACAGGGTCGCTCCTACAATGAGCAGTTCTTC. As protein: CASSRGQGRSYNEQFF. The chain employs TRBV12-3 or TRBV12-4 and TRBJ2-1, with 9 bases lining up with TRBD1. After removal of 6 bases from V and 0 bases from J, the junction contained 6 bases not matched to a gene. The CDR3 is 16 amino acids.

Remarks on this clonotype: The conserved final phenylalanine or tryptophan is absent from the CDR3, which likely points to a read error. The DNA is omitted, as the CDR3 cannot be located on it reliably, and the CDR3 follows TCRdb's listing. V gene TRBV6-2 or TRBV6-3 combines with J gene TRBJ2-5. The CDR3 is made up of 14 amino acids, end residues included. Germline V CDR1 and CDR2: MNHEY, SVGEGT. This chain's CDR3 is CASSYATPPKTQYS.

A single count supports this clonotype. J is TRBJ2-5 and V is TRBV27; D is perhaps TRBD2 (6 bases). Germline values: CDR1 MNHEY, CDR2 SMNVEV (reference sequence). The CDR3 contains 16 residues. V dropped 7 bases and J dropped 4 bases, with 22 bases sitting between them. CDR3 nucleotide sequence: TGTGCCAGCACGGGGTGGGGGGAAAGTGACCCAGAGACCCAGTACTTC. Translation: CASTGWGESDPETQYF.

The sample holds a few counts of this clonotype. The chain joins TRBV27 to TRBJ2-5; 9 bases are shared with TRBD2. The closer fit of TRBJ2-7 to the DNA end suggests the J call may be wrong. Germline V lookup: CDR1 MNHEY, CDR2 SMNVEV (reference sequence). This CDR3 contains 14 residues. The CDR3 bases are TGTGCCAGCAGTTTATCTGCGGGGGGGCTCGAGCAGTACTTC. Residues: CASSLSAGGLEQYF.

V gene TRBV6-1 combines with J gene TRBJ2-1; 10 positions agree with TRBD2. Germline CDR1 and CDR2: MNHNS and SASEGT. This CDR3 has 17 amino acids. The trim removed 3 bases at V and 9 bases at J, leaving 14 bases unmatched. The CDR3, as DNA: TGTGCCAGCAGTGACCCTGCTCTAGCGGGGGAAGCAGGTGAGCAGTTCTTC. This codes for CASSDPALAGEAGEQFF.

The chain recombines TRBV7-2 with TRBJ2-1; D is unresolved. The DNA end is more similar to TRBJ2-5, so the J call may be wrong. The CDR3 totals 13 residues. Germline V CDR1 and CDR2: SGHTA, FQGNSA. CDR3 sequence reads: CASSLADQETQYF. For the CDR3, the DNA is TGTGCCAGCAGCCTCGCAGACCAAGAGACCCAGTACTTC.

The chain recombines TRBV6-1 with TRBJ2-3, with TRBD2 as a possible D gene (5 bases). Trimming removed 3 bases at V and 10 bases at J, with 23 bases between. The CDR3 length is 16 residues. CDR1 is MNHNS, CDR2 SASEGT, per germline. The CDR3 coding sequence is TGTGCCAGCAGTGACCCCTCTGGGGTGAGCACCGGGGCGCAGTATTTT. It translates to CASSDPSGVSTGAQYF.

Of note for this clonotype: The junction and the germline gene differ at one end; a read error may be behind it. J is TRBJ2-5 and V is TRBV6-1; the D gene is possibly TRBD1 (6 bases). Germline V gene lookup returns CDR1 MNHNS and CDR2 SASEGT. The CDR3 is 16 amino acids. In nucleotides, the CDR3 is TGTGCCAGCGGGGGAGCTGGGGGCCGGGACCACAAGACCCAGTACTTT. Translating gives CASGGAGGRDHKTQYF.

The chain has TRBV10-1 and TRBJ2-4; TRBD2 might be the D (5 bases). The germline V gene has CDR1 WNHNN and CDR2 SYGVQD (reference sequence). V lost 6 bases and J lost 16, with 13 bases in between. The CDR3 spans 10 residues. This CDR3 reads CASRDSEFYF. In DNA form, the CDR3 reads TGCGCCAGCAGGGACTCGGAGTTTTACTTC.

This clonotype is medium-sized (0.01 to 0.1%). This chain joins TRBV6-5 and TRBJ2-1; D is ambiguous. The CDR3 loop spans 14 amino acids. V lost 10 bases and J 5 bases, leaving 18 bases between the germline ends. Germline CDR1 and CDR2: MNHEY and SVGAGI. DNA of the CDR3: TGTGCCACCCACGCTCTGGGCCGAGACAATGAGCAGTTCTTC. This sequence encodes CATHALGRDNEQFF.

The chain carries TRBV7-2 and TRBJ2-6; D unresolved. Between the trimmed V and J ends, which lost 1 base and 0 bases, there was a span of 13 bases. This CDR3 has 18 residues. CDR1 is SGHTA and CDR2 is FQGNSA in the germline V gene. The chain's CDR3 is CASSLEGRTGSGANVLTF. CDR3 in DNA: TGTGCCAGCAGCTTAGAGGGCAGGACCGGCTCTGGGGCCAACGTCCTGACTTTC.